This T cell receptor beta chain stems from a study of CD8 T cells in Susac syndrome. The V gene's germline CDR1 is SQVTM and CDR2 ANQGSEA. CDR3 size: 13 residues. V trimming: 7 bases; J trimming: 5 bases; junction bases outside the gene matches: 9. When the RNA was reverse transcribed, random hexamers were used with an input of about 0.5 to 1 ug. Multiplex PCR with immunoSEQ amplified the TCR beta CDR3 across 54 Vbeta and 13 Jbeta. MiXCR was run by TCRdb on the immunoSEQ multiplex PCR reads, yielding one entry per CDR3 protein. Of over 150,000 distinct CDR3 sequences in the sample, approximately 95% were seen once. CD8+ and CD4+ T cells circulating in blood were sequenced for TCR beta. Purification of the CD8+ and CD4+ T cells relied on negative isolation, and TEMRA cells underwent FACS enrichment.

The sequence came from a human donor with multiple sclerosis. Sequencing input: CD4+ T cells from PBMCs. The V and J genes are TRBV29-1 and TRBJ2-5, with 8 bases that match TRBD1. CDR3 bases: TGCAGCGCCAGGTGGACAGGGCAGGAGACCCAGTACTTC. Its translation is CSARWTGQETQYF.